The 19 T cell receptor beta chains below all came from one sample that was sequenced in a study of T cell responses to AZD1222 COVID-19 vaccine. The method was immunoSEQ multiplex PCR; TCRdb's version includes in-frame clones alone and lacks a portion of them. The data show 120,000 or so clones, with around 89% seen just once and approximately 3.4% held by the top ten. The specimen comprised peripheral blood, sampled 28 days after the second AZD1222 dose. The receptors were sampled from an adult who received the AZD1222 COVID-19 vaccine.

CDR3 amino acids: CASSPSQGQETQYF. CDR3 nucleotides: TGTGCCAGCTCACCATCGCAGGGTCAAGAGACCCAGTACTTC. The chain carries TRBV18 and TRBJ2-5, with D perhaps matching TRBD1 (5 bases). Trimming took 2 bases from V and 2 from J, leaving 9 bases between them. This CDR3 has 14 amino acids. Germline values: CDR1 KGHSH, CDR2 LQKENI.

This clone occurred once. The V gene is TRBV7-9, the J gene TRBJ2-2, with D possibly matching TRBD2 (5 bases). This CDR3 has 14 residues. The V gene lost 4 bases and the J gene lost 1 base, with 7 bases spanning the gap. Germline-derived CDR1 and CDR2 are SEHNR and FQNEAQ (reference sequence). The CDR3 coding sequence is TGTGCCAGCAGCTCTCGGGGGAACACCGGGGAGCTGTTTTTT. Translated, it gives CASSSRGNTGELFF.

The chain uses TRBV2 and TRBJ2-1; weak D call: TRBD2 (5 bases). V was trimmed by 0 bases and J by 4 bases, leaving 7 bases between them. The CDR3 totals 14 residues. Germline V lookup: CDR1 SNHLY, CDR2 FYNNEI. The CDR3 spells CASSEARLYNEQFF. The CDR3 DNA follows: TGTGCCAGCAGTGAAGCTCGACTATACAATGAGCAGTTCTTC.

The chain is built from TRBV5-1 and TRBJ1-4; maybe TRBD1 (5 bases). Germline V gives CDR1 SGHRS, CDR2 YFSETQ. CDR3 length: 14 residues. V shed 4 bases and J shed 5 bases, with 12 bases lying between them. The DNA for the CDR3 is TGCGCCAGCAGCCCAGGGTCTTTGAATGAAAAACTGTTTTTT. The encoded protein is CASSPGSLNEKLFF.

The chain is built from TRBV18 and TRBJ1-2; possible D gene TRBD1, 5 bases. The CDR3 runs 12 residues. Germline CDR1 KGHSH, CDR2 LQKENI. Trimming took 6 bases from V and 5 from J, leaving 10 bases between them. Here the CDR3 reads CASSPTAYGYTF. In nucleotides, the CDR3 is TGTGCCAGCTCTCCGACAGCGTATGGCTACACCTTC.

The chain uses TRBV4-3 and TRBJ2-7, with D possibly being TRBD1 (6 bases). The CDR3 runs 16 residues. The germline V gene has CDR1 LGHNA and CDR2 YSLEER. Trimming took 4 bases from V and 9 from J, leaving 25 bases between them. CDR3 DNA sequence: TGCGCCAGCAGCCCCTCAACCGGGACACCGGCCACTCGGCAGTACTTC. Translating it yields CASSPSTGTPATRQYF.

V and J are TRBV3-1 (or the pseudogene TRBV3-2) and TRBJ1-5, with D hard to call. V was shortened by 2 bases and J by 2 bases, with 13 bases between the two germline ends. CDR3 size: 16 residues. Germline CDR1 is LGHDT and CDR2 is YNNKEL (reference sequence). Here the CDR3 DNA reads TGTGCCAGCAGCCAATCAGGAGGCGGTGGCAATCAGCCCCAGCATTTT. Protein: CASSQSGGGGNQPQHF.

For this clone: A junction end diverges from the germline sequence, so it may reflect a read error. The chain uses TRBV7-7 and TRBJ2-7; 12 bases are shared with TRBD1. There are 19 residues in the CDR3. The germline V gene has CDR1 SSHAT and CDR2 FNYEAQ (reference sequence). CDR3: CASSSFRDRGLIGGFEEYF. In nucleotides, the CDR3 is TGTGCTAGCAGCTCTTTCCGGGACAGGGGGCTAATAGGGGGTTTCGAGGAGTACTTC.

This chain connects TRBV10-3 to TRBJ2-2; tentatively, D is TRBD2 (6 bases). Germline V gene sequence: CDR1 ENHRY, CDR2 SYGVKD. The CDR3 is made up of 15 amino acids. V was cut by 1 base and J by 3 bases, with 9 bases left in between. CDR3 residues: CAISELGGDTGELFF. For the CDR3, the DNA is TGTGCCATCAGTGAGTTAGGAGGGGACACCGGGGAGCTGTTTTTT.

The CDR3 nucleotides read TGTGCCAGCAGTTACTCGTCCATATCGAGTGAGCAGTTCTTC. Residues: CASSYSSISSEQFF. The chain couples TRBV6-5 to TRBJ2-1; D call uncertain. The CDR3 is made up of 14 amino acids. Germline assignment: CDR1 MNHEY and CDR2 SVGAGI. The V gene lost 0 bases and the J gene lost 9 bases, with 12 bases spanning the gap.

The chain is built from TRBV4-3 and TRBJ2-2; tentative D call: TRBD2 (5 bases). Trimming took off 0 bases at V and 2 bases at J, with 13 bases between the two ends. Per germline, CDR1 LGHNA and CDR2 YSLEER. The CDR3 is made up of 17 amino acids. The CDR3 spells CASSQDWRTANTGELFF. CDR3 DNA sequence: TGCGCCAGCAGCCAAGATTGGAGGACGGCTAACACCGGGGAGCTGTTTTTT.

The chain recombines TRBV5-5 with TRBJ1-2; 8 positions agree with TRBD1. Unmatched junction bases numbered 12, after V lost 0 bases and J lost 8 bases. This CDR3 region has 16 residues. Germline V gene data show CDR1 as SGHKS and CDR2 as YYEKEE (reference sequence). In DNA form, the CDR3 reads TGTGCCAGCAGCTTGGGCATGGGGCAGGGGGCGCGGGGCTACACCTTC. Encoded protein: CASSLGMGQGARGYTF. Full variable domain (rest looked up from reference TRBV5-5 and TRBJ1-2): DAGVTQSPTHLIKTRGQQVTLRCSPISGHKSVSWYQQVLGQGPQFIFQYYEKEERGRGNFPDRFSARQFPNYSSELNVNALLLGDSALYLCASSLGMGQGARGYTFGSGTRLTVV.

V usage is TRBV15 and J usage is TRBJ1-3; D gene unclear. Germline CDR1 and CDR2: LNHNV and YYDKDF (reference sequence). The germline V and J ends were trimmed by 1 base and 4 bases, with 11 bases remaining between them. The CDR3 is 15 residues long. CDR3 sequence: CATSRGARSGNTIYF. The CDR3, as DNA: TGTGCCACCAGCAGAGGAGCCAGGTCGGGAAACACCATATATTTT.

This CDR3 reads CASSSQANTGELFF. The CDR3 bases are TGCGCCAGCAGCTCGCAGGCGAACACCGGGGAGCTGTTTTTT. The chain couples TRBV5-1 to TRBJ2-2, with D uncertain. V was shortened by 3 bases and J by 0 bases, with 6 bases between the two germline ends. Germline CDR1 is SGHRS and CDR2 is YFSETQ. The CDR3 loop spans 14 amino acids.

In the case of this clone: The junction does not match germline at one end; this may be a read error. The V gene is TRBV19, the J gene TRBJ1-5; TRBD1 agrees at 7 bases. Per germline, CDR1 LNHDA and CDR2 SQIVND (reference sequence). The length of the CDR3 is 16 residues. The DNA for the CDR3 is TGTGCCAGTAGTATATCATCAGGGGGTAGCAGTCAGCCCCAGCATTTT. Its protein is CASSISSGGSSQPQHF.

The J gene is TRBJ1-2, the V gene TRBV20-1; possibly TRBD1 for D (5 bases). Germline V gene lookup returns CDR1 DFQATT and CDR2 SNEGSKA (reference sequence). CDR3 length equals 11 residues. V was trimmed by 6 bases and J by 6 bases, leaving 11 bases between them. This CDR3 reads CSAPRVDGYTF. The CDR3 bases are TGCAGTGCGCCCAGGGTCGATGGCTACACCTTC.

The J gene is TRBJ2-7, the V gene TRBV9, with a possible D match to TRBD1 (7 bases). V lost 4 bases to trimming and J lost 3 bases, with 17 bases between them. CDR1 SGDLS and CDR2 YYNGEE come from the germline V gene. This CDR3 is built from 15 residues. This CDR3 reads CASSPRDSQYYEQYF. CDR3 nucleotide sequence: TGTGCCAGCAGCCCGCGGGACAGCCAATACTACGAGCAGTACTTC.

The CDR3: CASSHPTSGGSYEQYF. As DNA, the CDR3 is TGTGCCAGCAGCCACCCTACTAGCGGGGGGTCCTACGAGCAGTACTTC. V gene TRBV5-4 combines with J gene TRBJ2-7, with 12 positions matching TRBD2. There are 16 residues in the CDR3. CDR1 and CDR2 from the germline V gene are SGHNT and YYREEE (reference sequence). V lost 4 bases and J lost 1; bases outside the gene matches: 6.

V usage is TRBV30 and J usage is TRBJ2-1; TRBD2 agrees at 7 bases. CDR3 length: 16 residues. From germline, CDR1 is GTSNPN and CDR2 SVGIG (reference sequence). J lost 6 bases, V lost 2 bases, and 13 bases had no gene match. The CDR3 reads CAWSSPGLVWVNEQFF. CDR3 DNA: TGTGCCTGGAGTTCCCCCGGACTAGTTTGGGTCAATGAGCAGTTCTTC.